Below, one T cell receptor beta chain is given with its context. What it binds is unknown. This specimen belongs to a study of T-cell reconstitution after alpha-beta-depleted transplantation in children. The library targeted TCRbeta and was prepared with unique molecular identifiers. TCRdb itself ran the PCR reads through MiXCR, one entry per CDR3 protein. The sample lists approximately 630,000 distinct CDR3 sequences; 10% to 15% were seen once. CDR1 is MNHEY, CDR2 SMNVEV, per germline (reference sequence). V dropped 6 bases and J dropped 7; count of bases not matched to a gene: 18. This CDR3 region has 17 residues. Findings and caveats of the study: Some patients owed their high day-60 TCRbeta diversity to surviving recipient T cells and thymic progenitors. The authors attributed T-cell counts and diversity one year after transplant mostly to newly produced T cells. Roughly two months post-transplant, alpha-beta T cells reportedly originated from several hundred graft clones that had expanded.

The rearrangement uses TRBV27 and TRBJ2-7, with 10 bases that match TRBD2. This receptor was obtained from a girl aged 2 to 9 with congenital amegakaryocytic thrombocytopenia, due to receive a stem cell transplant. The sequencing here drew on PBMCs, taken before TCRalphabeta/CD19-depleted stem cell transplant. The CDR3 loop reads CASSPAQLAGYGGEQYF. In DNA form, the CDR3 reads TGTGCCAGCAGCCCAGCCCAACTAGCGGGATACGGTGGGGAGCAGTACTTC.